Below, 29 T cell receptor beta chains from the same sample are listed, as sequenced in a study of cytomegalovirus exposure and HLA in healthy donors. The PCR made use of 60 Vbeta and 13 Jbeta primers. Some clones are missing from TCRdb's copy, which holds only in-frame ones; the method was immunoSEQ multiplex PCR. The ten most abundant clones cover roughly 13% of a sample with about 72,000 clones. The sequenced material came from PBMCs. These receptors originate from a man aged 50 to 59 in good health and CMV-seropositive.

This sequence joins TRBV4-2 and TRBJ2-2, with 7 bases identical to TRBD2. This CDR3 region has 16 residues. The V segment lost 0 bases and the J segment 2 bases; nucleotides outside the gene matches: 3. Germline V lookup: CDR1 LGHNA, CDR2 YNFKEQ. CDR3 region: CASSQDTSVNTGELFF. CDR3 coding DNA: TGTGCCAGCAGCCAAGATACTAGCGTCAACACCGGGGAGCTGTTTTTT.

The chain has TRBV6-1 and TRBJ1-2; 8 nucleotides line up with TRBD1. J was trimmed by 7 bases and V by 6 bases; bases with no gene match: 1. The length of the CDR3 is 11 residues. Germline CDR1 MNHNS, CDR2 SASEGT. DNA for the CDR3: TGTGCCAGCAGGGACAGGGCTGGCTACACCTTC. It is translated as CASRDRAGYTF.

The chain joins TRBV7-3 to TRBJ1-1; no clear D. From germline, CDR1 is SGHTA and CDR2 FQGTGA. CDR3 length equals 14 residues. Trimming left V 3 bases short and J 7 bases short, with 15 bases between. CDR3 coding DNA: TGTGCCAGCAGCTTGGGTAGAGAGGGATTTGAAGCTTTCTTT. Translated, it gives CASSLGREGFEAFF.

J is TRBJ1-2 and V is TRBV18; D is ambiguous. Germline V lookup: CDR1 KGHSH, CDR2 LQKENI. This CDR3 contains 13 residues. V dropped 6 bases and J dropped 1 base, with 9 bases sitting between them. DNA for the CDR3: TGTGCCAGCTCCCCTACTGTTAACTATGGCTACACCTTC. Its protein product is CASSPTVNYGYTF.

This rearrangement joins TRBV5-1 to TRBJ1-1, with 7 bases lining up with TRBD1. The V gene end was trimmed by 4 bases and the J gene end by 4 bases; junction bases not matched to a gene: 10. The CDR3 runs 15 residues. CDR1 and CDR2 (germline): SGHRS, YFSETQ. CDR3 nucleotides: TGCGCCAGCAGCGTATCACAGGGGCCGGGCACTGAAGCTTTCTTT. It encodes CASSVSQGPGTEAFF.

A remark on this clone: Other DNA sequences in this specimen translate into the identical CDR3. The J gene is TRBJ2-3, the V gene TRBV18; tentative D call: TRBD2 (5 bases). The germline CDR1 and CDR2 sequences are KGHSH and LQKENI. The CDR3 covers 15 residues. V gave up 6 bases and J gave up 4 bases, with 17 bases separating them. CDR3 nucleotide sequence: TGTGCCAGCTCCCCCCCTTCGGACGGGGCAGATACGCAGTATTTT. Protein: CASSPPSDGADTQYF.

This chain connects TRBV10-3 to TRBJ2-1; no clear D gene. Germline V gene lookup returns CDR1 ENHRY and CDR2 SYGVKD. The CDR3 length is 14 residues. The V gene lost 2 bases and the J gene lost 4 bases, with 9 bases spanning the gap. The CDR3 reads CAISEERKYNEQFF. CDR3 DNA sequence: TGTGCCATCAGTGAGGAGAGGAAGTACAATGAGCAGTTCTTC.

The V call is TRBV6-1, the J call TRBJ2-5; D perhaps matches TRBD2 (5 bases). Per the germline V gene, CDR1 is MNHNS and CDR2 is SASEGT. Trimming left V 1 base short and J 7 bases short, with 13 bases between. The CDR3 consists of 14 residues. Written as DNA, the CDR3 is TGTGCCAGCAGTGAAGGACCCAGCGGTGCGACCCAGTACTTC. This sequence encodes CASSEGPSGATQYF.

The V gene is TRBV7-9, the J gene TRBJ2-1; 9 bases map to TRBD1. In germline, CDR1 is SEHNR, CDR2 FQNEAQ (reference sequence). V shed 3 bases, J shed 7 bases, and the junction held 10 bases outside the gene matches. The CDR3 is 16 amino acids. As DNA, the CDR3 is TGTGCCAGCAGCTTTTTTCCTCAGGACAGGGGTAATGAGCAGTTCTTC. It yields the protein CASSFFPQDRGNEQFF.

CDR3 DNA sequence: TGTGCCAGCAGTGAAGCGGCGGGCCAAGAGACCCAGTACTTC. It translates to CASSEAAGQETQYF. The genes are TRBV6-1 and TRBJ2-5; tentative D call: TRBD2 (5 bases). Looked up from germline, CDR1 is MNHNS and CDR2 is SASEGT. The CDR3 extends over 14 amino acids. V shed 0 bases and J shed 1 base, with 6 bases lying between them.

The CDR3 DNA sequence: TGCGCCAGCAGCTCGGGGGTTAGCAATCAGCCCCAGCATTTT. This translates into CASSSGVSNQPQHF. The rearrangement links TRBV5-1 to TRBJ1-5; D possibly corresponds to TRBD1 (5 bases). From germline, CDR1 is SGHRS and CDR2 YFSETQ. This CDR3 has 14 residues. The V gene lost 3 bases and the J gene lost 0 bases, with 7 bases spanning the gap.

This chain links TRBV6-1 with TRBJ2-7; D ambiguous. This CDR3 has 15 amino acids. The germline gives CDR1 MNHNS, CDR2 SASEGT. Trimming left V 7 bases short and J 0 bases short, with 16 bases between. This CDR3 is CASTLGTFRSYEQYV. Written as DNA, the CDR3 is TGTGCCAGCACCCTAGGAACTTTCCGCTCCTACGAGCAGTACGTC.

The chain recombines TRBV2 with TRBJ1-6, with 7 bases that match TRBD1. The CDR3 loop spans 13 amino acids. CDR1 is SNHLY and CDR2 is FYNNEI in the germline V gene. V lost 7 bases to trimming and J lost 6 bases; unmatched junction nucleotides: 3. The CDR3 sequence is CASTGQVNSPLHF. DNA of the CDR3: TGTGCCAGCACCGGACAGGTTAATTCACCCCTCCACTTT.

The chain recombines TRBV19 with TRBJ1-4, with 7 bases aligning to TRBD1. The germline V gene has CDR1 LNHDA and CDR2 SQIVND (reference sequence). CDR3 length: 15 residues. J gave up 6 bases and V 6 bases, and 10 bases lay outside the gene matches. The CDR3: CASSRQRGTDEKLFF. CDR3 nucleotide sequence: TGTGCCAGTAGCCGACAAAGGGGGACAGATGAAAAACTGTTTTTT.

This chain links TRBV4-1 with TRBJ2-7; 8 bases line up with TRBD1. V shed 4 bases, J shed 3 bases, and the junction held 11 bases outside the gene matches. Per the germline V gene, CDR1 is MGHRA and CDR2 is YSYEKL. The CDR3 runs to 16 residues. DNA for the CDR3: TGCGCCAGCAGCCTTACGCCGGAGACAGGGGACTACGAGCAGTACTTC. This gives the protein CASSLTPETGDYEQYF.

CDR3 in DNA: TGTGCCAGCAGCTTACGTGGACAGATGAACACTGAAGCTTTCTTT. It codes for CASSLRGQMNTEAFF. The chain uses TRBV7-8 and TRBJ1-1; D is perhaps TRBD1 (6 bases). CDR3 length equals 15 residues. The ends were cut back, 2 bases at V and 0 bases at J, with 10 bases in the middle. Germline V gene sequence: CDR1 SGHVS, CDR2 FQNEAQ. Full variable domain (remainder filled in from reference TRBV7-8 and TRBJ1-1): GAGVSQSPRYKVAKRGQDVALRCDPISGHVSLFWYQQALGQGPEFLTYFQNEAQLDKSGLPSDRFFAERPEGSVSTLKIQRTQQEDSAVYLCASSLRGQMNTEAFFGQGTRLTVV.

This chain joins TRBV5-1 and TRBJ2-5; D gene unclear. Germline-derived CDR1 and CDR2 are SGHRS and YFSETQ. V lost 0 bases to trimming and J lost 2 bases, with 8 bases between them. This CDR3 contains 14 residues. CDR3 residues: CASSLGSGQETQYF. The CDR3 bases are TGCGCCAGCAGCTTGGGGTCAGGACAAGAGACCCAGTACTTC.

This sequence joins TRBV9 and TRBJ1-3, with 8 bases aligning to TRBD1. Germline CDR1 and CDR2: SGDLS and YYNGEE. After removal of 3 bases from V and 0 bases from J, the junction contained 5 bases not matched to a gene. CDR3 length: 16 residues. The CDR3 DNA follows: TGTGCCAGCAGCGGACAGGGGTACCTCTCTGGAAACACCATATATTTT. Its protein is CASSGQGYLSGNTIYF.

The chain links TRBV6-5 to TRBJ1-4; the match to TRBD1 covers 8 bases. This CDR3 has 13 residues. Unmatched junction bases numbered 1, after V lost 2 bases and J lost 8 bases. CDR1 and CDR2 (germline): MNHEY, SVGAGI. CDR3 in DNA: TGTGCCAGCAGTTACAACAGGGGGGAAAAACTGTTTTTT. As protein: CASSYNRGEKLFF.

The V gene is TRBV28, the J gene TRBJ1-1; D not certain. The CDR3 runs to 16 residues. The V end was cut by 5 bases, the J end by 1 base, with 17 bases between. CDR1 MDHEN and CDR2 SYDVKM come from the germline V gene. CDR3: CASSPKIRRGNTEAFF. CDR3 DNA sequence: TGTGCCAGCAGTCCGAAGATCCGGCGGGGGAACACTGAAGCTTTCTTT.

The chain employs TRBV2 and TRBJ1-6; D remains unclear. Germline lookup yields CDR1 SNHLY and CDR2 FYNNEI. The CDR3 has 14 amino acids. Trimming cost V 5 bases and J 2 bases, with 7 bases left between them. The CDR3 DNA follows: TGTGCCAGCAGTCCCGGGACCTATAATTCACCCCTCCACTTT. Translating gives CASSPGTYNSPLHF.

The DNA for the CDR3 is TGTGCCAGCGACGACAGGGTGAACGGCTACACCTTC. Translated, it gives CASDDRVNGYTF. The chain recombines TRBV9 with TRBJ1-2, with 7 bases that match TRBD1. CDR1 and CDR2 (germline): SGDLS, YYNGEE. The trim removed 7 bases at V and 8 bases at J, leaving 8 bases unmatched. This CDR3 contains 12 residues.

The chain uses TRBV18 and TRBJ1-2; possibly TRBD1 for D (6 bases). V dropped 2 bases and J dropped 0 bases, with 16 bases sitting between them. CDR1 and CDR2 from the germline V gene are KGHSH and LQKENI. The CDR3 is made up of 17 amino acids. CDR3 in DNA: TGTGCCAGCTCACCAGATTATAGGACAGAGGCTAACTATGGCTACACCTTC. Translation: CASSPDYRTEANYGYTF. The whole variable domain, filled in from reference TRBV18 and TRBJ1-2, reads NAGVMQNPRHLVRRRGQEARLRCSPMKGHSHVYWYRQLPEEGLKFMVYLQKENIIDESGMPKERFSAEFPKEGPSILRIQQVVRGDSAAYFCASSPDYRTEANYGYTFGSGTRLTVV.

The CDR3 DNA reads TGTGCCAGCTCTGGGACTGGCACTGAAGCTTTCTTT. Protein product: CASSGTGTEAFF. V usage is TRBV25-1 and J usage is TRBJ1-1; tentative D call: TRBD1 (5 bases). The CDR3 spans 12 residues. V lost 8 bases, J lost 4 bases, and 11 bases lay in between. CDR1 is MGHDK and CDR2 is SYGVNS in the germline V gene.

CDR3 protein: CASSPLTGGFGEQYF. The CDR3 DNA is TGTGCCAGCTCACCCCTTACAGGGGGGTTTGGGGAGCAGTACTTC. The chain joins TRBV18 to TRBJ2-7; 8 nucleotides align to TRBD1. This CDR3 comprises 15 residues. Trimming cost V 3 bases and J 7 bases; bases outside gene matches: 11. The germline V gene has CDR1 KGHSH and CDR2 LQKENI. Full variable domain (missing parts from reference TRBV18 and TRBJ2-7): NAGVMQNPRHLVRRRGQEARLRCSPMKGHSHVYWYRQLPEEGLKFMVYLQKENIIDESGMPKERFSAEFPKEGPSILRIQQVVRGDSAAYFCASSPLTGGFGEQYFGPGTRLTVT.

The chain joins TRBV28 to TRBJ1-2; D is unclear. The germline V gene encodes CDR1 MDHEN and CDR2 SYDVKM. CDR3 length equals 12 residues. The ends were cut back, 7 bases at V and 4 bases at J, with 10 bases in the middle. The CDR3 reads CASKEGSYGYTF. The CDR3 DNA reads TGTGCCAGCAAGGAGGGAAGCTATGGCTACACCTTC.

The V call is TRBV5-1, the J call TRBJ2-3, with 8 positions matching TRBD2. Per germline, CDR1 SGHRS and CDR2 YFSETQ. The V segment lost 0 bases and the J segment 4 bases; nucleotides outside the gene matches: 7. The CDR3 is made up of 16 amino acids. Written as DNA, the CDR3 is TGCGCCAGCAGCTTGGAGGTTAGCGGGAATGCAGATACGCAGTATTTT. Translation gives CASSLEVSGNADTQYF.

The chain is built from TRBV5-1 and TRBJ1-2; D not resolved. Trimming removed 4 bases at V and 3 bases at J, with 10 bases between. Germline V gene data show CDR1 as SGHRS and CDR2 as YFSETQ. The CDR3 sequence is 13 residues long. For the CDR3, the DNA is TGCGCCAGCAGCCCTCTGGGAGACTATGGCTACACCTTC. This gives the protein CASSPLGDYGYTF.

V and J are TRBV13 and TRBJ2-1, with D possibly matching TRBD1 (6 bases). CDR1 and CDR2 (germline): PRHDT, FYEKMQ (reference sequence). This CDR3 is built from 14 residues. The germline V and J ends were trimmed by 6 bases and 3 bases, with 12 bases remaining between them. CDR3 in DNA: TGTGCCAGCAGGAGACAGGAGCACTACAATGAGCAGTTCTTC. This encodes CASRRQEHYNEQFF.